This TCR beta chain was identified in a study of blood T cell repertoires in COVID-19. Study information: Sources were T cells, B-cell-depleted T cells, or PBMCs; the material itself was cDNA or gDNA.

The germline V gene encodes CDR1 SNHLY and CDR2 FYNNEI. The CDR3 has 11 residues. The table lists this clone with a few counts. The protocol was immunoSEQ multiplex PCR, while the TCRdb copy is restricted to in-frame clones and leaves out a portion. The data contain approximately 670,000 clones, 85% to 90% of them singletons. The sequenced material came from peripheral blood. This sequence joins TRBV2 and TRBJ1-6, with a weak D call TRBD1 (5 bases). This receptor was identified in a woman aged 18-35 years with acute or convalescent COVID-19. CDR3 DNA: TGTGCGACAGTGGGGAATTCACCCCTCCACTTT. Translated, it gives CATVGNSPLHF.